This T cell receptor beta chain was captured by sequencing in a study of metastatic and nonmetastatic thyroid tumors. About the study: It was across blood and tumor or nodule tissue from malignant and benign thyroid patients that repertoires were compared.

Trimming removed 5 bases at V and 1 base at J, with 6 bases between. The CDR3 contains 12 residues. Germline CDR1 and CDR2: SEHNR and FQNEAQ (reference sequence). Each patient came to thyroid surgery without any prior treatment (of any kind). Per the study methods: Researchers built a distant-metastasis classifier for papillary thyroid cancer that drew on CDR3 differences across clinicopathological groups. TCRdb re-clonotyped the PCR reads via MiXCR. The V and J calls and clone size are TCRdb's, not the authors'. Of approximately 12,000 clones listed, around a third are singletons. For this clone: The antigen remains unidentified.

Study outcomes and limitations: TCR beta diversity was reportedly significantly higher in malignant thyroid tumors than benign nodules, in blood and tumor.

V gene TRBV7-9 combines with J gene TRBJ2-7; no firm D call. The sequenced material came from tumor tissue. The sequence derives from a female donor with papillary thyroid cancer or a benign thyroid nodule (not recorded which). Some clones in this sample may be carry-over from other donors' samples. Here the CDR3 reads CASSPGSYEQYF. CDR3 in DNA: TGTGCCAGCAGCCCTGGGTCCTACGAGCAGTACTTC.